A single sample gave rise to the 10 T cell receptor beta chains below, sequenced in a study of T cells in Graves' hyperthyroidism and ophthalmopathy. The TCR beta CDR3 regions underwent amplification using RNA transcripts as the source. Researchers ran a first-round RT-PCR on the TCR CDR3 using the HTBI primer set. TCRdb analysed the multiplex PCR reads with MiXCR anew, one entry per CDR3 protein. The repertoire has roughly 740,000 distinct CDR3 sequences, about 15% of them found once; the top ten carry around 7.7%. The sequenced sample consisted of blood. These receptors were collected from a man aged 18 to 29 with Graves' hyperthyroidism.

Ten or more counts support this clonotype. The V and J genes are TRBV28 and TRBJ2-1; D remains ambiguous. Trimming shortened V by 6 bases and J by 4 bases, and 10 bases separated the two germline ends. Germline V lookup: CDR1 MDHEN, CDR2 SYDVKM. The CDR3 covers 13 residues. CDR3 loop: CASSPRMYNEQFF. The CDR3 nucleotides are TGTGCCAGCAGCCCTCGAATGTACAATGAGCAGTTCTTC.

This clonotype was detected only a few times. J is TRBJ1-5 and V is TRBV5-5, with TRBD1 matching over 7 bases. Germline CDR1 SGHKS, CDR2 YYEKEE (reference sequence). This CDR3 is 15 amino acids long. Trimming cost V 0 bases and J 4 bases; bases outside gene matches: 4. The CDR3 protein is CASSLATGSNQPQHF. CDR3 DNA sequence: TGTGCCAGCAGCTTGGCGACAGGGTCGAATCAGCCCCAGCATTTT.

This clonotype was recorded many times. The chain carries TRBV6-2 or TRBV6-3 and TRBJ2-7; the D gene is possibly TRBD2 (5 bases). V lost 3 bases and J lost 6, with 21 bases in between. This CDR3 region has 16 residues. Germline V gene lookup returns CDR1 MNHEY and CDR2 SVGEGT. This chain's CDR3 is CASSYRGSAGGIEQYF. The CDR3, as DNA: TGTGCCAGCAGTTATCGGGGAAGCGCCGGTGGGATCGAGCAGTACTTC.

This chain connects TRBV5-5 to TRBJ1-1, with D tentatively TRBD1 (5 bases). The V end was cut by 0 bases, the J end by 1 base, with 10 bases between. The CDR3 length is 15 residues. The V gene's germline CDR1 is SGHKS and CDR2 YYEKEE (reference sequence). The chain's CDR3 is CASSLVVGANTEAFF. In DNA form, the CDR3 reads TGTGCCAGCAGCTTGGTTGTAGGGGCGAACACTGAAGCTTTCTTT.

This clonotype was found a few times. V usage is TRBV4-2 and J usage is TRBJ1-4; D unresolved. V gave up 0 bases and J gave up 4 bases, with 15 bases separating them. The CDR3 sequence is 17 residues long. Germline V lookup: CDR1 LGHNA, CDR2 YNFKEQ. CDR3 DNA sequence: TGTGCCAGCAGCCAAGATCGTCCCGGTCTGGGTAATGAAAAACTGTTTTTT. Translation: CASSQDRPGLGNEKLFF.

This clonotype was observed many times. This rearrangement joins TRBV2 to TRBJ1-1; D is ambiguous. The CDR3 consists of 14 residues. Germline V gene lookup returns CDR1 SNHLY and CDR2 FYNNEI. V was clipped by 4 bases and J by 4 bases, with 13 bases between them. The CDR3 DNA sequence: TGTGCCAGCAGTGGCTACAGAGCTGGCACTGAAGCTTTCTTT. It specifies CASSGYRAGTEAFF.

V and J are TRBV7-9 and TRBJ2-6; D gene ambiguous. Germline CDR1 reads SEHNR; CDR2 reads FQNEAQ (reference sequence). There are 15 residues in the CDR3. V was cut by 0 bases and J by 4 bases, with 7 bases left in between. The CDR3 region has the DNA TGTGCCAGCAGCTTAGCAGCTGGCGGGGCCAACGTCCTGACTTTC. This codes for CASSLAAGGANVLTF.

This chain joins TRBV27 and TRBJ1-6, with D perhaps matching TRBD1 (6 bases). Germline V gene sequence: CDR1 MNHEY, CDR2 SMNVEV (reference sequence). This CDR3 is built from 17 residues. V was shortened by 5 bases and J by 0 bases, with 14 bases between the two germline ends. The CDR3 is CASSPGQRSSYNSPLHF. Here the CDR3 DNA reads TGTGCCAGCAGTCCTGGACAGCGATCCTCCTATAATTCACCCCTCCACTTT.

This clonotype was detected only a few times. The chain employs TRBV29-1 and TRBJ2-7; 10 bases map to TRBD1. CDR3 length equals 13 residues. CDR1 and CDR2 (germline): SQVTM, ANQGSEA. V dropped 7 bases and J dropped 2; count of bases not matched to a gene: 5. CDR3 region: CSGGQGIAYEQYF. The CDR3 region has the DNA TGCAGCGGGGGACAGGGGATCGCCTACGAGCAGTACTTC.

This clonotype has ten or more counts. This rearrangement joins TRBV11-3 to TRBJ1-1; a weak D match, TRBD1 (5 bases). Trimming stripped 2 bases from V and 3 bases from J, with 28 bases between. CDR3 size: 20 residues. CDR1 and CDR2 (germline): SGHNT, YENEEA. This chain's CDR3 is CASSLQSGYEGRLLDTEAFF. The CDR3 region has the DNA TGTGCCAGCAGCTTACAGTCCGGGTACGAGGGGCGTCTGTTGGACACTGAAGCTTTCTTT.